This TCR beta chain was observed in a study of technical replicates of blood from a few donors. Clones were read by immunoSEQ multiplex PCR, and TCRdb kept only the in-frame ones, dropping some. The data contain about 75,000 clones, 92% of them seen just once; the ten biggest clones take up 0.42%. The germline CDR1 and CDR2 sequences are SGDLS and YYNGEE. There are 14 residues in the CDR3. With 3 bases clipped from V and 3 bases from J, the junction kept 3 bases outside the gene matches. This clonotype was sampled from a human donor in good health. Sequencing was performed on T cells isolated from PBMCs. This chain joins TRBV9 and TRBJ2-1, with 7 bases lining up with TRBD1. Here the CDR3 reads CASSARTGYNEQFF. CDR3 coding DNA: TGTGCCAGCAGCGCCCGGACAGGCTACAATGAGCAGTTCTTC. Variable domain in full (rest from reference TRBV9 and TRBJ2-1): DSGVTQTPKHLITATGQRVTLRCSPRSGDLSVYWYQQSLDQGLQFLIQYYNGEERAKGNILERFSAQQFPDLHSELNLSSLELGDSALYFCASSARTGYNEQFFGPGTRLTVL.